This is a list of T cell receptor beta chains from one sample in a study of blood T cell repertoires in COVID-19. Only in-frame clones appear in the TCRdb table, and some are missing; sequencing was by immunoSEQ multiplex PCR. This sample has a few hundred thousand clones, with 85% to 90% found just once. The sample taken for sequencing was PBMCs or T cells enriched from blood (not recorded which). Every receptor here comes from a woman under 30 with acute COVID-19. Each CDR3 is given with its conserved first and last residue. A D gene is named only where the DNA matches it firmly. The size of a clone is reported for some rows only, either as once, few or many, or as a class for expanded clones.

d_gene: TRBD2; abundance: .; v_gene: TRBV12-3/TRBV12-4; j_gene: TRBJ2-5; CDR3nt: TGTGCCAGCAGCAGCGGGAGTGAGACCCAGTACTTC; CDR3aa: CASSSGSETQYF
d_gene: .; abundance: .; v_gene: TRBV6-5; j_gene: TRBJ2-5; CDR3nt: TGTGCCAGCACCAGGGCGGTCCAAGAGACCCAGTACTTC; CDR3aa: CASTRAVQETQYF
d_gene: TRBD2; abundance: .; v_gene: TRBV11-2; j_gene: TRBJ2-5; CDR3nt: TGTGCCAGCGGGGGAGGGAACCGACTGATTGAAGAGACCCAGTACTTC; CDR3aa: CASGGGNRLIEETQYF
d_gene: TRBD1; abundance: .; v_gene: TRBV10-2; j_gene: TRBJ1-5; CDR3nt: TGCGCCAGCAGTGAGGCTTTGGGACAGGGGGGCGCGGGGGGGCATCAGCCCCAGCATTTT; CDR3aa: CASSEALGQGGAGGHQPQHF
d_gene: TRBD2; abundance: .; v_gene: TRBV13; j_gene: TRBJ2-5; CDR3nt: TGTGCCAGCAGCTTATCTAGCGGAAAAGAGACCCAGTACTTC; CDR3aa: CASSLSSGKETQYF
d_gene: .; abundance: .; v_gene: TRBV6-5; j_gene: TRBJ2-7; CDR3nt: TGTGCCAGCAGTCATGACAGTAGGACCTACGAGCAGTACTTC; CDR3aa: CASSHDSRTYEQYF
d_gene: TRBD2; abundance: once; v_gene: TRBV3-1/TRBV3-2; j_gene: TRBJ2-3; CDR3nt: TGTGCCAGCAGTTATTCTAGCGGGAGAGGGGGCACAGATACGCAGTATTTT; CDR3aa: CASSYSSGRGGTDTQYF
d_gene: .; abundance: .; v_gene: TRBV28; j_gene: TRBJ1-1; CDR3nt: TGTGCCAGCAGTTTAGGAGGGAACACTGAAGCTTTCTTT; CDR3aa: CASSLGGNTEAFF
d_gene: .; abundance: many; v_gene: TRBV2; j_gene: TRBJ1-1; CDR3nt: TGTGCCAGCAGAGGCGAGGCTGAAGCTTTCTTT; CDR3aa: CASRGEAEAFF
d_gene: TRBD1; abundance: few; v_gene: TRBV7-2; j_gene: TRBJ1-2; CDR3nt: TGTGCCAGCAGCTCCGGACAGGGTCCGGGCTACACCTTC; CDR3aa: CASSSGQGPGYTF
d_gene: TRBD1; abundance: once; v_gene: TRBV28; j_gene: TRBJ1-5; CDR3nt: TGTGCCAGCAGTTTAAGGGGGCGGGCCGGCCATCAGCCCCAGCATTTT; CDR3aa: CASSLRGRAGHQPQHF
d_gene: .; abundance: .; v_gene: TRBV14; j_gene: TRBJ2-3; CDR3nt: TGTGCCAGCAGCCAAGAACGGGAGACAGACCCTAGCACAGATACGCAGTATTTT; CDR3aa: CASSQERETDPSTDTQYF
d_gene: TRBD1; abundance: .; v_gene: TRBV5-8; j_gene: TRBJ2-5; CDR3nt: TGTGCCAGCAGCTTGTATCAGTCAGGGGGAGAGACCCAGTACTTC; CDR3aa: CASSLYQSGGETQYF
d_gene: TRBD2; abundance: once; v_gene: TRBV19; j_gene: TRBJ2-3; CDR3nt: TGTGCCAGTAGTGGACTAGCGGGAACCACAGATACGCAGTATTTT; CDR3aa: CASSGLAGTTDTQYF
d_gene: TRBD2; abundance: .; v_gene: TRBV14; j_gene: TRBJ2-2; CDR3nt: TGTGCCAGCAGCCCTCGGACTAGGAACACCGGGGAGCTGTTTTTT; CDR3aa: CASSPRTRNTGELFF
d_gene: TRBD2; abundance: .; v_gene: TRBV2; j_gene: TRBJ2-5; CDR3nt: TGTGCCAGCAGTGAAGCGCGTAGCGGGAGGGAGACCCAGTACTTC; CDR3aa: CASSEARSGRETQYF
d_gene: .; abundance: .; v_gene: TRBV3-1/TRBV3-2; j_gene: TRBJ2-1; CDR3nt: TGTGCCAGCAGCCAGGGCCAGTGGACTGCTAGCTCCTACAATGAGCAGTTCTTC; CDR3aa: CASSQGQWTASSYNEQFF
d_gene: .; abundance: once; v_gene: TRBV27; j_gene: TRBJ1-5; CDR3nt: TGTGCCAGCAGTCCCGGAGCAGGGGCTAGCAATCAGCCCCAGCATTTT; CDR3aa: CASSPGAGASNQPQHF
d_gene: .; abundance: once; v_gene: TRBV9; j_gene: TRBJ2-3; CDR3nt: TGTGCCAGCAGCGTACCTCTCGCTGGCGGGAGCACAGATACGCAGTATTTT; CDR3aa: CASSVPLAGGSTDTQYF
d_gene: TRBD1; abundance: .; v_gene: TRBV7-9; j_gene: TRBJ1-5; CDR3nt: TGTGCCAGCAGCCCGGACAGGGGTAATCAGCCCCAGCATTTT; CDR3aa: CASSPDRGNQPQHF
d_gene: .; abundance: .; v_gene: TRBV21-1; j_gene: TRBJ2-2; CDR3nt: TGTGCCAGCAGCACCCTAGCGGGACCGAACACCGGGGAGCTGTTTTTT; CDR3aa: CASSTLAGPNTGELFF
d_gene: .; abundance: .; v_gene: TRBV5-5; j_gene: TRBJ1-4; CDR3nt: TGTGCCAGCAGCTCCCGGGTCGACCGGGAAAATGAAAAACTGTTTTTT; CDR3aa: CASSSRVDRENEKLFF
d_gene: TRBD2; abundance: few; v_gene: TRBV15; j_gene: TRBJ2-1; CDR3nt: TGTGCCACCAGCGGGGGTTATAGCGGGAGTAGCTACAATGAGCAGTTCTTC; CDR3aa: CATSGGYSGSSYNEQFF
d_gene: TRBD1; abundance: .; v_gene: TRBV10-3; j_gene: TRBJ2-7; CDR3nt: TGTGCCATCAGTGAGCGACCAACAGGGGTTTTATCCTACGAGCAGTACTTC; CDR3aa: CAISERPTGVLSYEQYF
d_gene: .; abundance: .; v_gene: TRBV27; j_gene: TRBJ1-5; CDR3nt: TGTGCCAGCAGTTTAGTCATTTCGGTATTACAGGGTTATCAGCCCCAGCATTTT; CDR3aa: CASSLVISVLQGYQPQHF
d_gene: .; abundance: .; v_gene: TRBV7-9; j_gene: TRBJ1-6; CDR3nt: TGTGCCAGCAGCTTAATTGGCGGGTATAATTCACCCCTCCACTTT; CDR3aa: CASSLIGGYNSPLHF
d_gene: .; abundance: .; v_gene: TRBV7-3; j_gene: TRBJ2-2; CDR3nt: TGTGCCAGCAGCTTGGGCGCCGGGGAGCTGTTTTTT; CDR3aa: CASSLGAGELFF
d_gene: .; abundance: .; v_gene: TRBV12-3/TRBV12-4; j_gene: TRBJ2-3; CDR3nt: TGTGCCAGCAGTTTGCTCGAGGGAGATGGGCAGTATTTT; CDR3aa: CASSLLEGDGQYF
d_gene: .; abundance: .; v_gene: TRBV19; j_gene: TRBJ1-5; CDR3nt: TGTGCCAGTAGTATGATGGGCGCTGCTAGGGAGTGTCAGCATTTT; CDR3aa: CASSMMGAARECQHF